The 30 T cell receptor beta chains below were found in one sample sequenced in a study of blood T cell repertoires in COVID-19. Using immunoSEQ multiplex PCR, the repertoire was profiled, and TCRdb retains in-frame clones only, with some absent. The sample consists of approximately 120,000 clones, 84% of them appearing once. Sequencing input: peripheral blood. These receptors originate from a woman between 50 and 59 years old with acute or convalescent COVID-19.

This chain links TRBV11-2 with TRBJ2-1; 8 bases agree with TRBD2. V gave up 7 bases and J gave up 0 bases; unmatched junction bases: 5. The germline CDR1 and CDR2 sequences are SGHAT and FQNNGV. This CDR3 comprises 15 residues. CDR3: CASIVAGSSYNEQFF. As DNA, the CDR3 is TGTGCCAGCATCGTAGCGGGGAGCTCCTACAATGAGCAGTTCTTC.

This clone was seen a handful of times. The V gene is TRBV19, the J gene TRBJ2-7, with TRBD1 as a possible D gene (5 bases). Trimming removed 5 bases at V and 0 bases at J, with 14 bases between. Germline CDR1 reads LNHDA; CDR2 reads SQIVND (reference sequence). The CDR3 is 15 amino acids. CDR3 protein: CASSPTAASSYEQYF. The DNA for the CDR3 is TGTGCCAGTAGTCCGACAGCAGCTAGCTCCTACGAGCAGTACTTC.

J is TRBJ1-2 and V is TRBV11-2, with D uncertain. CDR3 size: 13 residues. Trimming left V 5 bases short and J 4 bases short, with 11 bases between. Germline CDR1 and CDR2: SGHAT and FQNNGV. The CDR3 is CASSPISSYGYTF. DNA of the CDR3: TGTGCCAGCAGCCCAATTAGTAGCTATGGCTACACCTTC.

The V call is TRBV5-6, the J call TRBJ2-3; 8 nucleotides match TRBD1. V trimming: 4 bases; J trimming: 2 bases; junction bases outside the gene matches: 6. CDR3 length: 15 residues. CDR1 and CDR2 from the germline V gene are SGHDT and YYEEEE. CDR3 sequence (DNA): TGTGCCAGCAGCCTACAACAGGGGGTCACAGATACGCAGTATTTT. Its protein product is CASSLQQGVTDTQYF. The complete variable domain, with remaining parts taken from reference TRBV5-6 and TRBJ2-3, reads DAGVTQSPTHLIKTRGQQVTLRCSPKSGHDTVSWYQQALGQGPQFIFQYYEEEERQRGNFPDRFSGHQFPNYSSELNVNALLLGDSALYLCASSLQQGVTDTQYFGPGTRLTVL.

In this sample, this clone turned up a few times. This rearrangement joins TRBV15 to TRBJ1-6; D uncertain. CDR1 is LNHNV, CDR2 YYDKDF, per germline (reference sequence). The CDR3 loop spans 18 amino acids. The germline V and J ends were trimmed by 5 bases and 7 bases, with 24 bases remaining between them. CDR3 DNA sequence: TGTGCCACCAGCCCGAAATTTCAAGCCTCCGACTGGAATTCACCCCTCCACTTT. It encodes CATSPKFQASDWNSPLHF.

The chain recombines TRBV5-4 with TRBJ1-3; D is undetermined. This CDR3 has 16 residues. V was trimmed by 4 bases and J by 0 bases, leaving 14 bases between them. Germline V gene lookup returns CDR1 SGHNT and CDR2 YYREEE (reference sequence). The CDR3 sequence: CASSPDGPFSGNTIYF. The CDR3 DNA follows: TGTGCCAGCAGCCCCGATGGGCCCTTCTCTGGAAACACCATATATTTT.

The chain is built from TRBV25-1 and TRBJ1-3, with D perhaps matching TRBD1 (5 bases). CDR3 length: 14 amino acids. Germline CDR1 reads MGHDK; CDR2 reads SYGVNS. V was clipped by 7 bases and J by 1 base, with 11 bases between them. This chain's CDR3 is CASKEGPSGNTIYF. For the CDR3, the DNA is TGTGCCAGCAAGGAGGGGCCTTCTGGAAACACCATATATTTT. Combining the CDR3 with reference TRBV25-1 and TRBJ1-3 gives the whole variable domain EADIYQTPRYLVIGTGKKITLECSQTMGHDKMYWYQQDPGMELHLIHYSYGVNSTEKGDLSSESTVSRIRTEHFPLTLESARPSHTSQYLCASKEGPSGNTIYFGEGSWLTVV.

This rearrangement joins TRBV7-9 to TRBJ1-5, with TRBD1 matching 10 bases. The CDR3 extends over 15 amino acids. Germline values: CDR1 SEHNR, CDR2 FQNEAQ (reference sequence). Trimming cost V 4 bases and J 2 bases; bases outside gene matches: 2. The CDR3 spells CASSYGQGGNQPQHF. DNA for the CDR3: TGTGCCAGCAGCTACGGACAGGGGGGCAATCAGCCCCAGCATTTT.

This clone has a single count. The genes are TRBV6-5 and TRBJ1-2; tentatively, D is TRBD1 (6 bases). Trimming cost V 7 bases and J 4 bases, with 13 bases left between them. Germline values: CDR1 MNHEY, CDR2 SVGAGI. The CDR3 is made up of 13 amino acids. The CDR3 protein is CASTPGDFYGYTF. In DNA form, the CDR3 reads TGTGCCAGCACCCCAGGGGATTTCTATGGCTACACCTTC.

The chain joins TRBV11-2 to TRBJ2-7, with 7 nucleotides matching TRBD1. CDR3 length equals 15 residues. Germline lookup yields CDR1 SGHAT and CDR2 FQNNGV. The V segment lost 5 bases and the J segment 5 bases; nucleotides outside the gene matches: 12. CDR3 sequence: CASSDTTGFRDEQYF. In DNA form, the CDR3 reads TGTGCCAGCAGCGATACGACAGGGTTTCGGGACGAGCAGTACTTC.

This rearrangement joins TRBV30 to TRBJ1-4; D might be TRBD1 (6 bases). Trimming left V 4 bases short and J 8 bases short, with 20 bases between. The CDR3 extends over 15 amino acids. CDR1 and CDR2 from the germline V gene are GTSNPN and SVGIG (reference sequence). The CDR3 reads CAWTPRGGAEEKLFF. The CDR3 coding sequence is TGTGCCTGGACCCCTAGGGGGGGCGCGGAGGAAAAACTGTTTTTT.

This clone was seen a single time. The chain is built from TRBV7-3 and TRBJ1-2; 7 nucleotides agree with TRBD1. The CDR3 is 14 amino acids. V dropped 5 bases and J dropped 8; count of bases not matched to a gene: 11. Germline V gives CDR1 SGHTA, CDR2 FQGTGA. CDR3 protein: CASSQTGTEGGYTF. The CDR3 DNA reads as TGTGCCAGCAGCCAAACCGGGACAGAGGGCGGCTACACCTTC. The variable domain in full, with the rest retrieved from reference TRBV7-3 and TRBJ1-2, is GAGVSQTPSNKVTEKGKYVELRCDPISGHTALYWYRQSLGQGPEFLIYFQGTGAADDSGLPNDRFFAVRPEGSVSTLKIQRTERGDSAVYLCASSQTGTEGGYTFGSGTRLTVV.

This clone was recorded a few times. CDR3 sequence reads: CATLDRANIPSKAFF. The DNA of the CDR3 is TGTGCCACCTTAGACAGGGCCAATATCCCATCAAAAGCTTTCTTT. The chain couples TRBV18 to TRBJ1-1; 7 bases match TRBD1. The V segment lost 10 bases and the J segment 9 bases; nucleotides outside the gene matches: 20. Germline loops: CDR1 KGHSH, CDR2 LQKENI. The CDR3 length is 15 residues. The whole variable domain, filled in from reference TRBV18 and TRBJ1-1, reads NAGVMQNPRHLVRRRGQEARLRCSPMKGHSHVYWYRQLPEEGLKFMVYLQKENIIDESGMPKERFSAEFPKEGPSILRIQQVVRGDSAAYFCATLDRANIPSKAFFGQGTRLTVV.

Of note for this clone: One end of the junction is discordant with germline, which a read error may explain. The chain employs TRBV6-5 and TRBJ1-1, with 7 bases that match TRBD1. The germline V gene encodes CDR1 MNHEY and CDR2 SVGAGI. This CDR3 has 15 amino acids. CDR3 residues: CASSYQTGLKTEAFF. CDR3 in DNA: TGTGCCAGCAGTTACCAGACAGGGCTGAAGACTGAAGCTTTCTTT.

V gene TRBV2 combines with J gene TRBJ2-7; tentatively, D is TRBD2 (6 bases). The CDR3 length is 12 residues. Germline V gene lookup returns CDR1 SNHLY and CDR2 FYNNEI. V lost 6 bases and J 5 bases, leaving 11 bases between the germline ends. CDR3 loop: CASRGLRDEQYF. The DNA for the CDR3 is TGTGCCAGCAGGGGACTCCGTGACGAGCAGTACTTC.

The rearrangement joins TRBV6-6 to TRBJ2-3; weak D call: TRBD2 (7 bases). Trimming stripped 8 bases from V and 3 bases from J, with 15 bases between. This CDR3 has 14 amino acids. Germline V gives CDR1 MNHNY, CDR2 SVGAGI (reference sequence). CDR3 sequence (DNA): TGTGCCAGCCTCCTGGGGGGGCCTACAGATACGCAGTATTTT. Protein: CASLLGGPTDTQYF.

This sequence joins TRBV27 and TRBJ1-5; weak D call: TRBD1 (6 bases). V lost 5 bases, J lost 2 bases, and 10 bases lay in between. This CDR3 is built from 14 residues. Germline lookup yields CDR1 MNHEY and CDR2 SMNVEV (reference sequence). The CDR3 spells CASSARGGNQPQHF. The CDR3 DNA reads TGTGCCAGCAGTGCCAGGGGCGGCAATCAGCCCCAGCATTTT.

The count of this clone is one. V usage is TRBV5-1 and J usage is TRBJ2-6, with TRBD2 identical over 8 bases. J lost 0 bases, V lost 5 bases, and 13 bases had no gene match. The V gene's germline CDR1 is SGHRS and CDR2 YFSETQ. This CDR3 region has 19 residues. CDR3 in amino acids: CASSLTSLAASSGANVLTF. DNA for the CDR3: TGCGCCAGCAGTCTAACCTCACTAGCGGCTAGCTCTGGGGCCAACGTCCTGACTTTC.

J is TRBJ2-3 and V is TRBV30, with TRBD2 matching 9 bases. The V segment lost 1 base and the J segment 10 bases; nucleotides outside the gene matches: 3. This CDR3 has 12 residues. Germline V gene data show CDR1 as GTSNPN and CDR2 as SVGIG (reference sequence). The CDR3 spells CAWSGTSDSQYF. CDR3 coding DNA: TGTGCCTGGAGTGGGACTAGCGATTCGCAGTATTTT.

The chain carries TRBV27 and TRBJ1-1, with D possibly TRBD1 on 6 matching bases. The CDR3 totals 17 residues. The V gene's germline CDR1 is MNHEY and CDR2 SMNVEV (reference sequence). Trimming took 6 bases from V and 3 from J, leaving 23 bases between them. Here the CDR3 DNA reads TGTGCCAGCAGCGTGGACAGTGTAGCTCGTGTGCACACTGAAGCTTTCTTT. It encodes CASSVDSVARVHTEAFF.

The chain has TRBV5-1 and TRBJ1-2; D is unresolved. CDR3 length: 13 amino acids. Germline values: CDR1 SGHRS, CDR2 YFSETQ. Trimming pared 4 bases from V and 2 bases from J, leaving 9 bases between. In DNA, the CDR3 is TGCGCCAGCAGCCTAACAGAAAACTATGGCTACACCTTC. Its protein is CASSLTENYGYTF.

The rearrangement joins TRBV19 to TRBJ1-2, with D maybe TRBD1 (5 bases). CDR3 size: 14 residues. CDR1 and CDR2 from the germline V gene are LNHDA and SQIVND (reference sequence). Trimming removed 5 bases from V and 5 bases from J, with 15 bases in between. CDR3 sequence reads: CASSQGPSVYGYTF. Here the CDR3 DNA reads TGTGCCAGTAGTCAGGGTCCCAGCGTTTATGGCTACACCTTC.

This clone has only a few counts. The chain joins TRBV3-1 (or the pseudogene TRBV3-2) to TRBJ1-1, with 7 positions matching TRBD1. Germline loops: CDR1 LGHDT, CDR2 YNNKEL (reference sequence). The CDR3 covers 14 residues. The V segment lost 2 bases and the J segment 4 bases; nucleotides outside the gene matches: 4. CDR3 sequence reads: CASSQTHRGTEAFF. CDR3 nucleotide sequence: TGTGCCAGCAGCCAAACCCACAGGGGCACTGAAGCTTTCTTT.

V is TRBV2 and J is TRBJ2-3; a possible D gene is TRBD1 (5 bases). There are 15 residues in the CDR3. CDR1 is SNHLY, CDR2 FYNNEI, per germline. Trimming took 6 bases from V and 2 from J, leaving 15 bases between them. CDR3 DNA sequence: TGTGCCAGCAGGGGGCCCTTATGGGACACAGATACGCAGTATTTT. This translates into CASRGPLWDTDTQYF.

Here the CDR3 DNA reads TGTGCCAGTAGTATGGCTGGGGCAGCCTCTGGGGCCAACGTCCTGACTTTC. It encodes CASSMAGAASGANVLTF. The rearrangement uses TRBV19 and TRBJ2-6; D may be TRBD1 (5 bases). Germline assignment: CDR1 LNHDA and CDR2 SQIVND (reference sequence). The CDR3 extends over 17 amino acids. V was clipped by 3 bases and J by 0 bases, with 12 bases between them.

The CDR3: CASSLVPEYSRGEGETQYF. The CDR3 DNA sequence: TGTGCCAGCAGCTTAGTCCCGGAATACTCCAGGGGAGAGGGAGAGACCCAGTACTTC. The J gene is TRBJ2-5, the V gene TRBV7-6, with a weak D call TRBD1 (6 bases). The germline V and J ends were trimmed by 1 base and 4 bases, with 25 bases remaining between them. Per the germline V gene, CDR1 is SGHVS and CDR2 is FNYEAQ. This CDR3 is built from 19 residues.

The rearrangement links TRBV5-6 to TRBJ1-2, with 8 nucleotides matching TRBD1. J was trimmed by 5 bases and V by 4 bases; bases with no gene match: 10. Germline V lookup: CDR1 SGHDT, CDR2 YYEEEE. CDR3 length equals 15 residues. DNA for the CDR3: TGTGCCAGCAGCCCTACAGGGGGAGTGGGGTATGGCTACACCTTC. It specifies CASSPTGGVGYGYTF.

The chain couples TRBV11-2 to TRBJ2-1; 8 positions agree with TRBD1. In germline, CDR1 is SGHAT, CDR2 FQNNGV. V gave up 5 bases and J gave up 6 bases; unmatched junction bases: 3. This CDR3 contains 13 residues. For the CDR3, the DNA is TGTGCCAGCAGCCCACAGGGGGGCAATGAGCAGTTCTTC. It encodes CASSPQGGNEQFF. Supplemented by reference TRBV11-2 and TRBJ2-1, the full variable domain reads EAGVAQSPRYKIIEKRQSVAFWCNPISGHATLYWYQQILGQGPKLLIQFQNNGVVDDSQLPKDRFSAERLKGVDSTLKIQPAKLEDSAVYLCASSPQGGNEQFFGPGTRLTVL.

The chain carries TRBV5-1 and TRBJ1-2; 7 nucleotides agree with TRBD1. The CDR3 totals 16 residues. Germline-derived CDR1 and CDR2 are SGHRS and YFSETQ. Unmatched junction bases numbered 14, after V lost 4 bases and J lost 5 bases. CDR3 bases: TGCGCCAGCAGCGGGCTCGGGGACAGTGGAAAGTATGGCTACACCTTC. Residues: CASSGLGDSGKYGYTF.

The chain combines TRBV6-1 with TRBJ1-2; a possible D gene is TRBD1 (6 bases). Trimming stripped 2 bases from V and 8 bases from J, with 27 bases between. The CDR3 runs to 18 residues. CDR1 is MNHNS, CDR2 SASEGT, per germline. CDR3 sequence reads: CASSERGQPLPPAWGYTF. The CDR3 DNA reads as TGTGCCAGCAGTGAACGAGGACAGCCTCTCCCGCCCGCTTGGGGCTACACCTTC.